A single sample is the source of the 20 T cell receptor beta chains below, sequenced in a study of T cells after yellow fever vaccination (dated by TCRdb to the late 2010s). The protocol used for the library was 5' RACE. The sequencer listed for this sample is Illumina HiSeq 2500. Clones were called with MiXCR by TCRdb after fastp trimmed the public reads at Q25, and only in-frame beta chains were retained. Each entry merges the rows of one CDR3 protein and shows their most common DNA and genes. The sample yields 450,000 to 650,000 distinct CDR3 sequences; 20% to 25% were counted once. Roughly 16% of the sample belongs to the ten largest clones. In the paper's terms, the treatment or condition label means: live attenuated yellow fever vaccine strain. Here the sequenced sample was PBMCs, taken roughly 20 days after the first yellow fever vaccination. The source of these receptors is a man younger than 35 who received the YFV17D yellow fever vaccine.

The sample holds a few counts of this clonotype. The chain links TRBV21-1 to TRBJ1-2. TRBV21-1 counts as a pseudogene. This CDR3 contains 13 residues. The CDR3: CASSGANDEGYTF. The CDR3 coding sequence is TGTGCCAGCAGCGGAGCCAATGACGAGGGCTACACCTTC.

This clonotype showed up just a few times. The V call is TRBV6-1, the J call TRBJ1-2; D may be TRBD1 (5 bases). Germline V gives CDR1 MNHNS, CDR2 SASEGT. V dropped 2 bases and J dropped 0 bases, with 10 bases sitting between them. The CDR3 is 15 amino acids. CDR3 amino acids: CASSEQGLANYGYTF. The CDR3 nucleotides are TGTGCCAGCAGTGAACAGGGTTTGGCTAACTATGGCTACACCTTC.

The J gene is TRBJ1-3, the V gene TRBV18; D uncertain. The V and J ends lost 3 bases and 3 bases respectively, with 9 bases between them. The CDR3 contains 14 residues. The V gene's germline CDR1 is KGHSH and CDR2 LQKENI. The DNA of the CDR3 is TGTGCCAGCTCACCCCGGGAGAATGGAAACACCATATATTTT. Protein sequence: CASSPRENGNTIYF. Drawing the rest from reference TRBV18 and TRBJ1-3, the complete variable domain is NAGVMQNPRHLVRRRGQEARLRCSPMKGHSHVYWYRQLPEEGLKFMVYLQKENIIDESGMPKERFSAEFPKEGPSILRIQQVVRGDSAAYFCASSPRENGNTIYFGEGSWLTVV.

In this sample, this clonotype turned up a few times. The chain carries TRBV7-6 and TRBJ2-3, with 9 nucleotides matching TRBD2. CDR1 is SGHVS, CDR2 FNYEAQ, per germline. With 3 bases clipped from V and 0 bases from J, the junction kept 4 bases outside the gene matches. This CDR3 contains 16 residues. The CDR3 bases are TGTGCCAGCAGCTTCCAAAGCGGGGGGAGCACAGATACGCAGTATTTT. The encoded protein is CASSFQSGGSTDTQYF.

This clonotype was counted a few times. V usage is TRBV5-1 and J usage is TRBJ2-2; D uncertain. This CDR3 is built from 17 residues. Germline V CDR1 and CDR2: SGHRS, YFSETQ. V was pared by 3 bases and J by 4 bases, with 19 bases between. The CDR3 coding sequence is TGCGCCAGCAGCTCTACGACCGTCGGAGCGTCCACCGGGGAGCTGTTTTTT. Translating gives CASSSTTVGASTGELFF.

J is TRBJ1-1 and V is TRBV27, with 7 bases aligning to TRBD1. The germline CDR1 and CDR2 sequences are MNHEY and SMNVEV (reference sequence). This CDR3 is built from 16 residues. The trim removed 7 bases at V and 4 bases at J, leaving 15 bases unmatched. The CDR3 bases are TGTGCCAGCAACAAGGGAGGGGGCGCATGGGGCACTGAAGCTTTCTTT. Its protein is CASNKGGGAWGTEAFF.

The V call is TRBV7-2, the J call TRBJ2-6, with D uncertain. With 1 base removed from V and 4 bases from J, the gap between germline ends came to 11 bases. The CDR3 extends over 16 amino acids. Germline loops: CDR1 SGHTA, CDR2 FQGNSA. DNA for the CDR3: TGTGCCAGCAGCTTAGGAGCCCTTATCGGGGCCAACGTCCTGACTTTC. Translation: CASSLGALIGANVLTF.

This clonotype has only a few counts. The chain employs TRBV29-1 and TRBJ2-7; 8 bases map to TRBD1. The V segment lost 6 bases and the J segment 1 base; nucleotides outside the gene matches: 8. Germline values: CDR1 SQVTM, CDR2 ANQGSEA. The CDR3 sequence is 14 residues long. Here the CDR3 reads CSVETGAGSYEQYF. In nucleotides, the CDR3 is TGCAGCGTGGAGACAGGGGCCGGGTCCTACGAGCAGTACTTC.

This clonotype was found a few times. The chain links TRBV6-4 to TRBJ2-2; the match to TRBD1 covers 8 bases. Germline CDR1 and CDR2: MRHNA and SNTAGT. CDR3 length: 17 amino acids. The J segment lost 0 bases and the V segment lost 0 bases, leaving 3 bases of the junction unmatched. In nucleotides, the CDR3 is TGTGCCAGCAGTGACTCATCAGGGGGCGCGAACACCGGGGAGCTGTTTTTT. Its translation is CASSDSSGGANTGELFF.

This clonotype was counted a few times. The rearrangement uses TRBV29-1 and TRBJ2-4; the match to TRBD2 covers 7 bases. The germline CDR1 and CDR2 sequences are SQVTM and ANQGSEA. This CDR3 comprises 13 residues. V gave up 2 bases and J gave up 8 bases; unmatched junction bases: 6. The CDR3: CSVETGRGDIQYF. The CDR3 DNA is TGCAGCGTTGAAACTGGACGGGGGGACATTCAGTACTTC.

V gene TRBV5-1 combines with J gene TRBJ1-5; D gene unclear. Per the germline V gene, CDR1 is SGHRS and CDR2 is YFSETQ. This CDR3 is 14 amino acids long. Trimming shortened V by 0 bases and J by 5 bases, and 9 bases separated the two germline ends. The CDR3 sequence is CASSLGEWDQPQHF. As DNA, the CDR3 is TGCGCCAGCAGCTTGGGAGAATGGGATCAGCCCCAGCATTTT.

The rearrangement joins TRBV10-3 to TRBJ2-7; D unclear. Germline CDR1 ENHRY, CDR2 SYGVKD. V shed 6 bases and J shed 4 bases, with 13 bases lying between them. The CDR3 is made up of 13 amino acids. CDR3 nucleotides: TGTGCCATCAGAGGTTCCTTGGGTTACGAGCAGTACTTC. It specifies CAIRGSLGYEQYF.

The rearrangement links TRBV7-8 to TRBJ2-5; possibly TRBD1 for D (6 bases). Germline assignment: CDR1 SGHVS and CDR2 FQNEAQ. This CDR3 comprises 13 residues. Trimming shortened V by 8 bases and J by 7 bases, and 17 bases separated the two germline ends. The CDR3 coding sequence is TGTGCCAGCTGTATTCGCGAAGGGGGGACCCAGTACTTC. Encoded protein: CASCIREGGTQYF.

The rearrangement joins TRBV5-1 to TRBJ2-5; 12 bases are a match to TRBD1. In germline, CDR1 is SGHRS, CDR2 YFSETQ. The CDR3 is 13 residues long. The V gene end was trimmed by 3 bases and the J gene end by 9 bases; junction bases not matched to a gene: 3. As DNA, the CDR3 is TGCGCCAGCAGCTGGGACAGGGGGCAGGCCCAGTACTTC. Amino acid sequence: CASSWDRGQAQYF.

The V and J genes are TRBV18 and TRBJ2-5; 7 bases are a match to TRBD1. The germline gives CDR1 KGHSH, CDR2 LQKENI. This CDR3 has 13 residues. The V and J ends lost 4 bases and 9 bases, in that order; junction bases with no gene match: 8. CDR3 loop: CASSRQGPMAQYF. The CDR3 DNA reads as TGTGCCAGCTCACGACAGGGCCCCATGGCCCAGTACTTC.

V is TRBV28 and J is TRBJ1-1, with D hard to call. V was cut by 8 bases and J by 6 bases, with 13 bases left in between. Looked up from germline, CDR1 is MDHEN and CDR2 is SYDVKM. The CDR3 runs to 12 residues. The CDR3 is CASGSFNAEAFF. The CDR3 nucleotides are TGTGCCAGCGGTTCTTTTAACGCTGAAGCTTTCTTT.

The J gene is TRBJ2-3, the V gene TRBV9, with 10 bases matching TRBD2. Germline CDR1 SGDLS, CDR2 YYNGEE. CDR3 length: 17 residues. The J segment lost 2 bases and the V segment lost 4 bases, leaving 10 bases of the junction unmatched. The CDR3 is CASSPRSSGGSTDTQYF. As DNA, the CDR3 is TGTGCCAGCAGCCCCCGGAGTAGCGGGGGGTCCACAGATACGCAGTATTTT. Together with reference TRBV9 and TRBJ2-3, the CDR3 gives the full variable domain: DSGVTQTPKHLITATGQRVTLRCSPRSGDLSVYWYQQSLDQGLQFLIQYYNGEERAKGNILERFSAQQFPDLHSELNLSSLELGDSALYFCASSPRSSGGSTDTQYFGPGTRLTVL.

The V gene is TRBV12-3 or TRBV12-4, the J gene TRBJ2-2, with unresolved D. The CDR3 consists of 16 residues. V lost 8 bases to trimming and J lost 1 base, with 17 bases between them. For the CDR3, the DNA is TGTGCCAGCGGCCCCCCGAGGCAGAGGAACACCGGGGAGCTGTTTTTT. Amino acid sequence: CASGPPRQRNTGELFF.

There are a few counts of this clonotype. The chain uses TRBV7-2 and TRBJ1-1; 7 nucleotides line up with TRBD1. This CDR3 is built from 13 residues. Per the germline V gene, CDR1 is SGHTA and CDR2 is FQGNSA. V trimming: 5 bases; J trimming: 14 bases; junction bases outside the gene matches: 14. CDR3 DNA sequence: TGTGCCAGCAGCCCTCACGGGGACAGCTCGGCGTTCTTT. The encoded protein is CASSPHGDSSAFF.

This clonotype has only a few counts. This is likely a read error, given that the CDR3 carries no conserved phenylalanine or tryptophan at its end. This chain links TRBV2 with TRBJ2-6; D perhaps matches TRBD1 (5 bases). Germline CDR1 and CDR2: SNHLY and FYNNEI. The V gene lost 7 bases and the J gene lost 0 bases, with 10 bases spanning the gap. CDR3 length equals 15 residues. CDR3 residues: CASTTERSGANVLTS. CDR3 DNA: TGTGCCAGCACGACAGAACGCTCTGGGGCCAACGTCCTGACTTCC.